This entry lists 15 T cell receptor beta chains sequenced from one sample in a study of blood T cell repertoires in COVID-19. Method: immunoSEQ multiplex PCR; TCRdb's copy keeps in-frame clones and lacks some. The data show about 210,000 clones, roughly 80% seen once. The specimen sequenced was peripheral blood. These receptors were obtained from an older woman with COVID-19, enrolled during active disease.

Points on this clone: This specimen includes other DNA sequences encoding the same CDR3. This chain uses TRBV28 with TRBJ1-2; D gene unclear. V lost 3 bases and J lost 5, with 7 bases in between. The CDR3 loop spans 12 amino acids. Germline loops: CDR1 MDHEN, CDR2 SYDVKM. The chain's CDR3 is CASSLAGYGYTF. CDR3 DNA: TGTGCCAGCAGTTTGGCGGGGTATGGCTACACCTTC.

This rearrangement joins TRBV7-9 to TRBJ1-1, with D possibly matching TRBD1 (6 bases). Germline CDR1 is SEHNR and CDR2 is FQNEAQ (reference sequence). The CDR3 is 13 residues long. V was clipped by 5 bases and J by 3 bases, with 10 bases between them. The CDR3 protein is CASSVQGYTEAFF. The CDR3 region has the DNA TGTGCCAGCAGCGTACAGGGTTACACTGAAGCTTTCTTT. Drawing the rest from reference TRBV7-9 and TRBJ1-1, the complete variable domain is DTGVSQNPRHKITKRGQNVTFRCDPISEHNRLYWYRQTLGQGPEFLTYFQNEAQLEKSRLLSDRFSAERPKGSFSTLEIQRTEQGDSAMYLCASSVQGYTEAFFGQGTRLTVV.

This clone was counted a few times. This chain connects TRBV3-1 (or the pseudogene TRBV3-2) to TRBJ2-2; D is possibly TRBD1 (6 bases). V was shortened by 7 bases and J by 10 bases, with 19 bases between the two germline ends. CDR1 is LGHDT and CDR2 is YNNKEL in the germline V gene (reference sequence). This CDR3 is 14 amino acids long. CDR3 sequence (DNA): TGTGCCAGCACCCGAGTCAGGGGAAGTACGGAGCTGTTTTTT. It specifies CASTRVRGSTELFF.

The CDR3 sequence is CSVVHPVEGGYGYTF. The CDR3 bases are TGCAGCGTTGTACACCCGGTCGAGGGCGGGTACGGCTACACCTTC. This chain uses TRBV29-1 with TRBJ1-2; D is unclear. This CDR3 spans 15 amino acids. Trimming left V 4 bases short and J 8 bases short, with 23 bases between. Germline CDR1 is SQVTM and CDR2 is ANQGSEA.

The rearrangement uses TRBV6-2 or TRBV6-3 and TRBJ2-7; D may be TRBD1 (6 bases). Germline V gives CDR1 MNHEY, CDR2 SVGEGT. The germline V and J ends were trimmed by 5 bases and 0 bases, with 11 bases remaining between them. The CDR3 has 14 amino acids. The CDR3 reads CASSLRDNSYEQYF. CDR3 nucleotides: TGTGCCAGCAGTCTCCGGGACAACTCCTACGAGCAGTACTTC.

This chain connects TRBV30 to TRBJ2-1; D call uncertain. This CDR3 region has 13 residues. V lost 1 base, J lost 8 bases, and 12 bases lay in between. The germline CDR1 and CDR2 sequences are GTSNPN and SVGIG (reference sequence). Here the CDR3 reads CAWSGPRGDEQFF. CDR3 nucleotide sequence: TGTGCCTGGAGTGGGCCCCGAGGAGATGAGCAGTTCTTC.

The chain carries TRBV2 and TRBJ1-2; no firm D call. The CDR3 sequence is 12 residues long. V was trimmed by 6 bases and J by 4 bases, leaving 9 bases between them. Germline V lookup: CDR1 SNHLY, CDR2 FYNNEI. CDR3 nucleotide sequence: TGTGCCAGCAGGGAGGAGGGCTATGGCTACACCTTC. Amino acids: CASREEGYGYTF.

The V and J genes are TRBV5-1 and TRBJ1-6; 8 nucleotides align to TRBD1. The CDR3 runs to 14 residues. Trimming at V came to 3 bases and at J to 7 bases, leaving 3 bases not matched to a gene. Germline loops: CDR1 SGHRS, CDR2 YFSETQ. The CDR3 protein is CASSWTGKNSPLHF. The CDR3 DNA reads as TGCGCCAGCAGCTGGACAGGGAAGAATTCACCCCTCCACTTT.

The chain uses TRBV9 and TRBJ2-3; TRBD2 matches 9 bases. With V trimmed by 0 bases and J by 0 bases, 2 bases remained unmatched. The length of the CDR3 is 16 residues. In germline, CDR1 is SGDLS, CDR2 YYNGEE. CDR3 coding DNA: TGTGCCAGCAGCGTAGTGAGCGGGGGGAGCACAGATACGCAGTATTTT. This sequence encodes CASSVVSGGSTDTQYF.

This clone has only one observation. J is TRBJ2-1 and V is TRBV4-1; D gene ambiguous. V was trimmed by 1 base and J by 4 bases, leaving 11 bases between them. This CDR3 is built from 15 residues. Germline V gives CDR1 MGHRA, CDR2 YSYEKL. The CDR3 DNA is TGCGCCAGCAGCCAAGCAGCGCCCAGATACAATGAGCAGTTCTTC. Amino acids: CASSQAAPRYNEQFF.

V usage is TRBV28 and J usage is TRBJ1-1; unclear D gene. Trimming pared 4 bases from V and 3 bases from J, leaving 9 bases between. CDR1 MDHEN and CDR2 SYDVKM come from the germline V gene. There are 13 residues in the CDR3. CDR3 bases: TGTGCCAGCAGTTCGTTCCGGTACACTGAAGCTTTCTTT. It encodes CASSSFRYTEAFF. The whole variable domain, remainder taken from reference TRBV28 and TRBJ1-1, is DVKVTQSSRYLVKRTGEKVFLECVQDMDHENMFWYRQDPGLGLRLIYFSYDVKMKEKGDIPEGYSVSREKKERFSLILESASTNQTSMYLCASSSFRYTEAFFGQGTRLTVV.

This chain links TRBV29-1 with TRBJ1-2; D is unclear. This CDR3 is built from 12 residues. Trimming cost V 4 bases and J 1 base, with 7 bases left between them. Germline loops: CDR1 SQVTM, CDR2 ANQGSEA. Here the CDR3 DNA reads TGCAGCGTTGCAAAATTTAACTATGGCTACACCTTC. Translation: CSVAKFNYGYTF. The full variable domain, with the rest looked up from reference TRBV29-1 and TRBJ1-2, is SAVISQKPSRDICQRGTSLTIQCQVDSQVTMMFWYRQQPGQSLTLIATANQGSEATYESGFVIDKFPISRPNLTFSTLTVSNMSPEDSSIYLCSVAKFNYGYTFGSGTRLTVV.

The J gene is TRBJ1-5, the V gene TRBV6-2 or TRBV6-3; 8 bases map to TRBD1. Losses at the gene ends were 2 bases for V and 6 bases for J; bases not matched to a gene: 6. Germline values: CDR1 MNHEY, CDR2 SVGEGT. The CDR3 contains 15 residues. The CDR3 coding sequence is TGTGCCAGCAGTTACCGCGGCGGACAGGGTCAGCCCCAGCATTTT. This codes for CASSYRGGQGQPQHF.

This clone was seen once. This rearrangement joins TRBV6-2 or TRBV6-3 to TRBJ2-2, with 7 bases lining up with TRBD2. The CDR3 has 15 residues. V was clipped by 2 bases and J by 8 bases; unmatched bases: 8. CDR1 is MNHEY, CDR2 SVGEGT, per germline. CDR3 sequence (DNA): TGTGCCAGCAGTTACCCGTTGACTAGCACGGGGGAGCTGTTTTTT. Protein product: CASSYPLTSTGELFF.

The rearrangement joins TRBV27 to TRBJ2-7; perhaps TRBD2 as D (6 bases). The germline V and J ends were trimmed by 2 bases and 4 bases, with 21 bases remaining between them. In germline, CDR1 is MNHEY, CDR2 SMNVEV (reference sequence). The CDR3 covers 17 residues. For the CDR3, the DNA is TGTGCCAGCAGTTTAGACTCCCTGGGAGGTTTTGTGTACGAGCAGTACTTC. Translated: CASSLDSLGGFVYEQYF.